Below are 15 T cell receptor beta chains sequenced from a single sample in a study of human T cells and chemical hapten exposure. MiXCR, run by TCRdb on the RACE reads, gives a single entry per CDR3 protein. The top ten clones hold roughly 1.5% of a sample with roughly 120,000 distinct CDR3 sequences, 12% of them seen once. Stated time point: patch test 1, 2 weeks after DPC sensitization. The sample's treatment: therapeutic diphenylcyclopropenone sensitization with weekly scalp DPC. Specimen: whole blood, collected in connection with sensitization to the hapten diphenylcyclopropenone (DPC). These receptors all come from a woman in her forties or fifties with alopecia areata. Some clones in this sample may be carry-over from other donors' samples.

This clonotype has a count of ten or more. The chain employs TRBV20-1 and TRBJ2-2, with 8 nucleotides matching TRBD2. Unmatched junction bases numbered 6, after V lost 2 bases and J lost 4 bases. The CDR3 runs to 15 residues. Germline lookup yields CDR1 DFQATT and CDR2 SNEGSKA (reference sequence). The CDR3 loop is CSARSGGALTGELFF. CDR3 coding DNA: TGCAGTGCTAGATCGGGGGGGGCCCTCACCGGGGAGCTGTTTTTT.

This clonotype was recorded at least ten times. The chain recombines TRBV7-2 with TRBJ2-1; D unclear. CDR1 SGHTA and CDR2 FQGNSA come from the germline V gene. This CDR3 has 15 residues. V shed 1 base and J shed 7 bases, with 14 bases lying between them. CDR3 DNA: TGTGCCAGCAGCTTAGTGGCAGGCCCTTGGAATGAGCAGTTCTTC. This encodes CASSLVAGPWNEQFF.

This clonotype was seen more than once but under ten times. The chain uses TRBV28 and TRBJ1-2, with D uncertain. The CDR3 totals 11 residues. The germline V gene encodes CDR1 MDHEN and CDR2 SYDVKM. Trimming stripped 5 bases from V and 7 bases from J, with 8 bases between. The CDR3 protein is CASSPHTGYTF. For the CDR3, the DNA is TGTGCCAGCAGTCCCCATACTGGCTACACCTTC.

This clonotype came up many times. The chain links TRBV18 to TRBJ2-7, with a weak D call TRBD2 (6 bases). CDR3 length: 15 amino acids. V was trimmed by 4 bases and J by 4 bases, leaving 17 bases between them. Germline-derived CDR1 and CDR2 are KGHSH and LQKENI. CDR3 protein: CASSLRMEGMYEQYF. CDR3 nucleotides: TGTGCCAGCTCACTCAGGATGGAGGGTATGTACGAGCAGTACTTC.

The chain is built from TRBV11-3 and TRBJ2-7; 9 positions match TRBD1. V dropped 3 bases and J dropped 8; count of bases not matched to a gene: 5. CDR1 and CDR2 from the germline V gene are SGHNT and YENEEA. CDR3 length: 13 residues. CDR3 amino acids: CASSLDRGYKQYF. In DNA form, the CDR3 reads TGTGCCAGCAGCTTGGACAGGGGTTACAAGCAGTACTTC.

There are a few counts of this clonotype. The rearrangement uses TRBV7-2 and TRBJ1-5; TRBD1 might be the D (5 bases). The V gene lost 5 bases and the J gene lost 7 bases, with 15 bases spanning the gap. Germline V gene data show CDR1 as SGHTA and CDR2 as FQGNSA. The CDR3 is 14 residues long. The CDR3 is CASSRGPEGQPQHF. The CDR3 region has the DNA TGTGCCAGCAGCAGGGGACCAGAGGGGCAGCCCCAGCATTTT.

This clonotype has only a few counts. This rearrangement joins TRBV20-1 to TRBJ2-5, with TRBD2 identical over 8 bases. This CDR3 has 15 amino acids. The ends lost 4 bases at V and 5 bases at J; junction bases unmatched: 12. Germline V gene lookup returns CDR1 DFQATT and CDR2 SNEGSKA (reference sequence). In DNA, the CDR3 is TGCAGTGCTACTTCCTCCGGGACTAGTTGGGAGACCCAGTACTTC. Translation gives CSATSSGTSWETQYF.

A few counts support this clonotype. The chain has TRBV4-1 and TRBJ1-1; possible D gene TRBD1, 5 bases. The length of the CDR3 is 13 residues. Germline V gene data show CDR1 as MGHRA and CDR2 as YSYEKL. V lost 5 bases and J 7 bases, leaving 14 bases between the germline ends. The CDR3 region is CASSFARGGEAFF. CDR3 sequence (DNA): TGCGCCAGCAGCTTCGCCCGGGGGGGTGAAGCTTTCTTT.

At least ten counts were recorded for this clonotype. The rearrangement links TRBV5-1 to TRBJ1-1; D is undetermined. Germline CDR1 SGHRS, CDR2 YFSETQ. Trimming cost V 4 bases and J 6 bases, with 19 bases left between them. This CDR3 is 15 amino acids long. The DNA of the CDR3 is TGCGCCAGCAGCCTGAGTCTGATAGGAGGCGCTGAAGCTTTCTTT. Amino acid sequence: CASSLSLIGGAEAFF.

This chain joins TRBV29-1 and TRBJ2-1, with D possibly being TRBD1 or TRBD2 (5 bases each). Between the trimmed V and J ends, which lost 7 bases and 4 bases, there was a span of 17 bases. CDR3 length: 14 amino acids. Germline assignment: CDR1 SQVTM and CDR2 ANQGSEA. The CDR3 loop reads CSAQGRGAYNEQFF. DNA for the CDR3: TGCAGCGCCCAGGGACGGGGAGCGTACAATGAGCAGTTCTTC.

This clonotype was counted at least ten times. One junction end does not reproduce the germline sequence, and a read error may be involved. The J gene is TRBJ2-1, the V gene TRBV2; D uncertain. The length of the CDR3 is 13 residues. CDR1 is SNHLY, CDR2 FYNNEI, per germline. The DNA of the CDR3 is TGTGCCAGCAGCGAAGGGCAGCTCAATGAGCAGTTCTTC. Its protein is CASSEGQLNEQFF.

CDR3 bases: TGCAGTGCTAGCACGGGGGGCTATGGCTACACCTTC. Amino acids: CSASTGGYGYTF. The chain uses TRBV20-1 and TRBJ1-2; D is perhaps TRBD1 (5 bases). CDR3 size: 12 residues. V shed 3 bases and J shed 4 bases, with 9 bases lying between them. CDR1 is DFQATT, CDR2 SNEGSKA, per germline (reference sequence).

The chain employs TRBV10-3 and TRBJ2-1; 16 bases agree with TRBD2. The CDR3 length is 14 residues. The germline V gene encodes CDR1 ENHRY and CDR2 SYGVKD. The trim removed 10 bases at V and 6 bases at J, leaving 3 bases unmatched. In DNA form, the CDR3 reads TGTGCCACGGGACTAGCGGGGGGGGTCAATGAGCAGTTCTTC. Residues: CATGLAGGVNEQFF.

V usage is TRBV29-1 and J usage is TRBJ2-7; D gene uncertain. V was shortened by 1 base and J by 3 bases, with 4 bases between the two germline ends. This CDR3 is 11 amino acids long. Germline V gene sequence: CDR1 SQVTM, CDR2 ANQGSEA. The CDR3 here is CSVEVLYEQYF. The CDR3 DNA reads TGCAGCGTTGAAGTCCTCTACGAGCAGTACTTC.

This clonotype has ten or more counts. The chain recombines TRBV18 with TRBJ2-3; no clear D. Germline V gene data show CDR1 as KGHSH and CDR2 as LQKENI. Deletions cut 6 bases from V and 2 bases from J, with 6 bases between. The CDR3 length is 12 residues. CDR3 sequence (DNA): TGTGCCAGCTCCCCATCCACAGATACGCAGTATTTT. Its protein product is CASSPSTDTQYF. The complete variable domain, with remaining parts taken from reference TRBV18 and TRBJ2-3, reads NAGVMQNPRHLVRRRGQEARLRCSPMKGHSHVYWYRQLPEEGLKFMVYLQKENIIDESGMPKERFSAEFPKEGPSILRIQQVVRGDSAAYFCASSPSTDTQYFGPGTRLTVL.